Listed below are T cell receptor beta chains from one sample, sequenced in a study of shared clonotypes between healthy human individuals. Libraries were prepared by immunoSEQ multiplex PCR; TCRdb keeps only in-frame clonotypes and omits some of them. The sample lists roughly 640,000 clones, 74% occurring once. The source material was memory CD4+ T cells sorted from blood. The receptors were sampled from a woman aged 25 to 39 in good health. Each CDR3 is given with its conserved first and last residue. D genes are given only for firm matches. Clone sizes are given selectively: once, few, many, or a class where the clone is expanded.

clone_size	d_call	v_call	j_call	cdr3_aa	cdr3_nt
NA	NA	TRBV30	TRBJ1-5	CAWSDGTAQPQHF	TGTGCCTGGAGTGACGGAACCGCTCAGCCCCAGCATTTT
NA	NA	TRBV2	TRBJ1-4	CASRVDATNEKLFF	TGTGCCAGCAGAGTAGACGCAACTAATGAAAAACTGTTTTTT
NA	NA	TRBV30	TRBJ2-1	CAWRADSYNEQFF	TGTGCCTGGAGGGCAGACTCCTACAATGAGCAGTTCTTC
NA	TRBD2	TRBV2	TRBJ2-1	CASTPGGRAINEQFF	TGTGCCAGCACACCCGGCGGGAGGGCCATCAATGAGCAGTTCTTC
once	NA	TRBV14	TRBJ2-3	CASSRAAGWDTQYF	TGTGCCAGCAGCCGGGCAGCCGGGTGGGATACGCAGTATTTT
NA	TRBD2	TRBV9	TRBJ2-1	CASSGSAGWAYNEQFF	TGTGCCAGCAGCGGATCAGCGGGATGGGCCTACAATGAGCAGTTCTTC
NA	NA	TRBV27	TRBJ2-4	CAILRFIAKNIQYF	TGTGCCATCCTTCGCTTCATAGCCAAAAACATTCAGTACTTC
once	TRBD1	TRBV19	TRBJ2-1	CASSRSQGAQQFF	TGTGCCAGTAGTAGGTCACAGGGGGCCCAGCAGTTCTTC
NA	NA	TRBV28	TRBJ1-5	CASSSRSGQPQHF	TGTGCCAGCAGTTCTCGGTCGGGTCAGCCCCAGCATTTT
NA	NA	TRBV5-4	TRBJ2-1	CASSPDSYSYNEQFF	TGTGCCAGCAGCCCCGACAGCTACTCCTACAATGAGCAGTTCTTC
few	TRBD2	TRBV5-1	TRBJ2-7	CASSRESLAGQYEQYF	TGCGCCAGCAGCCGCGAATCTCTAGCGGGGCAGTACGAGCAGTACTTC
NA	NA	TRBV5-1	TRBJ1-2	CASSLDSNYGYTF	TGCGCCAGCAGCTTGGACAGTAACTATGGCTACACCTTC
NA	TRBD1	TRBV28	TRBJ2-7	CASSLGRAVTGGSWHEQYF	TGTGCCAGCAGTTTGGGACGTGCCGTAACAGGGGGCTCATGGCACGAGCAGTACTTC
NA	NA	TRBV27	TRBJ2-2	CASKAGALNTGELFF	TGTGCCAGCAAGGCCGGGGCTCTAAACACCGGGGAGCTGTTTTTT
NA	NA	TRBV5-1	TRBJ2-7	CASSLGTTYEQYF	TGCGCCAGCAGCTTGGGCACTACCTACGAGCAGTACTTC
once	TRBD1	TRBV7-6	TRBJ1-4	CASSLRSQGWNEKLFF	TGTGCCAGCAGCTTAAGGTCACAGGGGTGGAATGAAAAACTGTTTTTT
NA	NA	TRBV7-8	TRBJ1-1	CASSARPVNTEAFF	TGTGCCAGCAGCGCAAGACCGGTTAACACTGAAGCTTTCTTT